These 5 T cell receptor beta chains were all obtained from the same sample, sequenced in a study of blood T cell repertoires in COVID-19. Some clones are missing from TCRdb's copy, which holds only in-frame ones; the method was immunoSEQ multiplex PCR. Among tens of thousands of clones, more than 75% were seen once, and the ten largest hold over 9.5%. Sequencing was performed on peripheral blood. These receptors were obtained from a man at least 80 years old with active COVID-19.

This chain uses TRBV5-1 with TRBJ1-1; D is unclear. Trimming shortened V by 3 bases and J by 0 bases, and 15 bases separated the two germline ends. This CDR3 region has 16 residues. The V gene's germline CDR1 is SGHRS and CDR2 YFSETQ. The CDR3 protein is CASSYREQIMNTEAFF. DNA of the CDR3: TGCGCCAGCAGCTATAGAGAGCAAATCATGAACACTGAAGCTTTCTTT.

This sequence joins TRBV27 and TRBJ2-1; 14 bases agree with TRBD2. V gave up 6 bases and J gave up 8 bases; unmatched junction bases: 18. This CDR3 is built from 19 residues. Germline values: CDR1 MNHEY, CDR2 SMNVEV (reference sequence). The CDR3 loop reads CASSPNHPGLAGVGDEQFF. The CDR3 coding sequence is TGTGCCAGCAGCCCAAACCATCCGGGACTAGCGGGAGTGGGCGATGAGCAGTTCTTC.

This rearrangement joins TRBV19 to TRBJ1-6, with TRBD1 identical over 9 bases. The CDR3 is 14 amino acids. J was trimmed by 12 bases and V by 5 bases; bases with no gene match: 8. Germline-derived CDR1 and CDR2 are LNHDA and SQIVND (reference sequence). The CDR3 sequence: CASSSGQGNKPLHF. For the CDR3, the DNA is TGTGCCAGTAGTTCGGGACAGGGAAATAAACCCCTCCACTTT.

A single count supports this clone. The chain recombines TRBV5-5 with TRBJ2-6; 7 bases match TRBD2. Germline V gene sequence: CDR1 SGHKS, CDR2 YYEKEE (reference sequence). V dropped 4 bases and J dropped 3; count of bases not matched to a gene: 4. The CDR3 has 15 residues. The CDR3: CASSTLANGANVLTF. For the CDR3, the DNA is TGTGCCAGCAGCACACTAGCGAATGGGGCCAACGTCCTGACTTTC.

CDR3 bases: TGTGCCAGCAGTGGCGGGACTAGCGGCACCGGGGAGCTGTTTTTT. It is translated as CASSGGTSGTGELFF. The chain employs TRBV2 and TRBJ2-2, with 11 positions matching TRBD2. Per the germline V gene, CDR1 is SNHLY and CDR2 is FYNNEI. Trimming removed 4 bases from V and 4 bases from J; junction bases left unmatched: 2. There are 15 residues in the CDR3.